This TCR beta chain was recovered during a study of T cells in Graves' hyperthyroidism and ophthalmopathy. This clonotype has ten or more counts. This CDR3 spans 17 amino acids. V was shortened by 2 bases and J by 0 bases, with 11 bases between the two germline ends. The V gene's germline CDR1 is SNHLY and CDR2 FYNNEI. There were TCR beta CDR3 regions amplified from RNA transcripts. A first-round RT-PCR of the TCR CDR3 used the HTBI primer set. TCRdb reanalysed the multiplex PCR reads using MiXCR and keeps one entry per CDR3 protein. The sample includes 500,000 or so distinct CDR3 sequences, 17% of them seen just once.

The sequence came from a woman aged 18-29 years with Graves' ophthalmopathy. Input material: blood. The chain uses TRBV2 and TRBJ1-6, with D perhaps matching TRBD1 (6 bases). The CDR3 loop is CASSESGASSYNSPLHF. The CDR3 nucleotides are TGTGCCAGCAGTGAATCAGGGGCCAGCTCCTATAATTCACCCCTCCACTTT.